One and the same sample provided the 29 T cell receptor beta chains below, sequenced in a study of blood T cell repertoires in COVID-19 (dated by TCRdb to about 2020). Library prep was done by the immunoSEQ multiplex PCR assay. TCRdb obtained this table from immuneACCESS and retained in-frame rearrangements with V and J assigned. These tables miss some clones; where compared with another copy, unresolved V genes account for less than half of the shortfall, and the remainder is unexplained. The sample has roughly 290,000 clones on record, 70% to 90% of them singletons. Jointly, the top ten make up more than 2% of the sample. Sequencing was performed on PBMCs or T cells enriched from blood (not recorded which). The origin of the receptors is a man under 40 who had recovered from COVID-19.

The rearrangement links TRBV27 to TRBJ1-1; tentative D call: TRBD1 (5 bases). CDR1 is MNHEY and CDR2 is SMNVEV in the germline V gene (reference sequence). This CDR3 region has 16 residues. With 3 bases removed from V and 2 bases from J, the gap between germline ends came to 16 bases. The CDR3 DNA reads as TGTGCCAGCAGTTTCATTGCAGGGTCCTTCAACACTGAAGCTTTCTTT. It encodes CASSFIAGSFNTEAFF.

As to this clone: Other DNA sequences within the sample encode an identical CDR3. V is TRBV9 and J is TRBJ2-3; 11 nucleotides line up with TRBD2. The junction had 5 bases not matched to a gene; V was cut back by 3 bases and J by 2 bases. This CDR3 contains 16 residues. From germline, CDR1 is SGDLS and CDR2 YYNGEE. The CDR3 loop reads CASSGGTSGLTDTQYF. The CDR3 nucleotides are TGTGCCAGCAGCGGGGGGACTAGCGGTCTCACAGATACGCAGTATTTT.

V usage is TRBV3-1 (or the pseudogene TRBV3-2) and J usage is TRBJ2-5; 7 nucleotides agree with TRBD2. Germline V gene sequence: CDR1 LGHDT, CDR2 YNNKEL (reference sequence). V was clipped by 6 bases and J by 0 bases; unmatched bases: 7. This CDR3 comprises 15 residues. The CDR3 DNA is TGTGCCAGCAGTTCCCCTAGCGGAGACCAAGAGACCCAGTACTTC. Translating it yields CASSSPSGDQETQYF.

This clone was counted once. The chain joins TRBV27 to TRBJ2-7; perhaps TRBD1 as D (7 bases). From germline, CDR1 is MNHEY and CDR2 SMNVEV (reference sequence). With 2 bases removed from V and 4 bases from J, the gap between germline ends came to 9 bases. The CDR3 loop spans 13 amino acids. CDR3 DNA sequence: TGTGCCAGCAGTTTACAGGGGGGATACGAGCAGTACTTC. This sequence encodes CASSLQGGYEQYF.

The chain uses TRBV5-5 and TRBJ1-1; possible D gene TRBD1, 6 bases. CDR3 size: 14 residues. The V gene lost 1 base and the J gene lost 1 base, with 8 bases spanning the gap. Per the germline V gene, CDR1 is SGHKS and CDR2 is YYEKEE (reference sequence). The CDR3 DNA reads TGTGCCAGCAGCTTGACAGGGACGAACACTGAAGCTTTCTTT. Its translation is CASSLTGTNTEAFF.

V gene TRBV3-1 (or the pseudogene TRBV3-2) combines with J gene TRBJ2-3, with D maybe TRBD1 (5 bases). V gave up 1 base and J gave up 2 bases, with 13 bases separating them. In germline, CDR1 is LGHDT, CDR2 YNNKEL (reference sequence). This CDR3 spans 16 amino acids. CDR3 nucleotides: TGTGCCAGCAGCCAAGGTCTCCAGGGCCTCACAGATACGCAGTATTTT. Translating gives CASSQGLQGLTDTQYF.

The chain uses TRBV5-1 and TRBJ1-2, with unresolved D. CDR3 length equals 13 residues. V lost 1 base to trimming and J lost 1 base, with 5 bases between them. The germline gives CDR1 SGHRS, CDR2 YFSETQ. Here the CDR3 DNA reads TGCGCCAGCAGCTTGATAGTTAACTATGGCTACACCTTC. Its protein product is CASSLIVNYGYTF.

Only a few counts were recorded for this clone. Other DNA sequences from this sample encode an identical CDR3 as well. V usage is TRBV11-3 and J usage is TRBJ2-3; tentative D call: TRBD2 (5 bases). With 0 bases removed from V and 3 bases from J, the gap between germline ends came to 7 bases. CDR1 is SGHNT and CDR2 is YENEEA in the germline V gene. The CDR3 sequence is 14 residues long. The CDR3 coding sequence is TGTGCCAGCAGCTTAGACGGGAATACAGATACGCAGTATTTT. It yields the protein CASSLDGNTDTQYF.

This clone appeared a single time. The chain is built from TRBV21-1 and TRBJ2-5; TRBD2 was called by the table and not checked on the DNA. TRBV21-1 is marked as a pseudogene. The CDR3 loop spans 14 amino acids. For the CDR3, the DNA is TGTGCCAGCAGCAAAGTAGCGGGGATGGAGACCCAGTACTTC. Protein sequence: CASSKVAGMETQYF.

The chain employs TRBV9 and TRBJ2-7, with TRBD1 identical over 8 bases. The length of the CDR3 is 15 residues. V was clipped by 3 bases and J by 1 base; unmatched bases: 6. From germline, CDR1 is SGDLS and CDR2 YYNGEE. DNA for the CDR3: TGTGCCAGCAGCGCCAATCAGGGGGCATCCTACGAGCAGTACTTC. The encoded protein is CASSANQGASYEQYF. The full variable domain, rest sourced from reference TRBV9 and TRBJ2-7, is DSGVTQTPKHLITATGQRVTLRCSPRSGDLSVYWYQQSLDQGLQFLIQYYNGEERAKGNILERFSAQQFPDLHSELNLSSLELGDSALYFCASSANQGASYEQYFGPGTRLTVT.

The chain has TRBV3-1 (or the pseudogene TRBV3-2) and TRBJ2-3; D is perhaps TRBD1 (5 bases). Germline values: CDR1 LGHDT, CDR2 YNNKEL (reference sequence). The CDR3 length is 15 residues. V was clipped by 1 base and J by 0 bases, with 8 bases between them. CDR3 protein: CASSQGWTSTDTQYF. CDR3 bases: TGTGCCAGCAGCCAAGGTTGGACAAGCACAGATACGCAGTATTTT.

The sample holds a few counts of this clone. The chain carries TRBV7-2 and TRBJ1-2, with D uncertain. The CDR3 runs to 16 residues. Germline V gene lookup returns CDR1 SGHTA and CDR2 FQGNSA. V shed 2 bases and J shed 2 bases, with 15 bases lying between them. CDR3 in amino acids: CASSLRLRGRNYGYTF. The CDR3, as DNA: TGTGCCAGCAGCTTAAGGCTCCGGGGTAGGAACTATGGCTACACCTTC.

The chain couples TRBV29-1 to TRBJ2-5; TRBD1 is a possible D gene (7 bases). This CDR3 contains 15 residues. Trimming took off 1 base at V and 5 bases at J, with 17 bases between the two ends. Germline loops: CDR1 SQVTM, CDR2 ANQGSEA. The CDR3 loop is CSVEGQEGAYETQYF. Here the CDR3 DNA reads TGCAGCGTTGAAGGCCAGGAGGGGGCTTACGAGACCCAGTACTTC. Complete variable domain (other parts from reference TRBV29-1 and TRBJ2-5): SAVISQKPSRDICQRGTSLTIQCQVDSQVTMMFWYRQQPGQSLTLIATANQGSEATYESGFVIDKFPISRPNLTFSTLTVSNMSPEDSSIYLCSVEGQEGAYETQYFGPGTRLLVL.

This chain links TRBV7-2 with TRBJ2-5; 8 bases match TRBD2. Germline V gives CDR1 SGHTA, CDR2 FQGNSA. This CDR3 has 14 residues. V lost 6 bases, J lost 5 bases, and 8 bases stayed unmatched. CDR3 in DNA: TGTGCCAGCAGGAGGCAACCGGGGGGGGAGACCCAGTACTTC. It is translated as CASRRQPGGETQYF.

The chain couples TRBV27 to TRBJ2-1, with 7 nucleotides matching TRBD1. The ends lost 6 bases at V and 3 bases at J; junction bases unmatched: 14. The CDR3 runs 17 residues. Germline assignment: CDR1 MNHEY and CDR2 SMNVEV (reference sequence). This CDR3 reads CASSLKVSDRSYNEQFF. CDR3 DNA: TGTGCCAGCAGCCTAAAAGTTTCGGACAGGAGCTACAATGAGCAGTTCTTC.

This chain uses TRBV25-1 with TRBJ1-4, with D uncertain. This CDR3 is 12 amino acids long. V was shortened by 3 bases and J by 7 bases, with 6 bases between the two germline ends. Germline loops: CDR1 MGHDK, CDR2 SYGVNS. CDR3 amino acids: CASSERSEKLFF. CDR3 in DNA: TGTGCCAGCAGTGAGAGGTCTGAAAAACTGTTTTTT.

This clone appeared a few times. J is TRBJ1-5 and V is TRBV5-5, with D hard to call. This CDR3 contains 16 residues. Per the germline V gene, CDR1 is SGHKS and CDR2 is YYEKEE (reference sequence). Trimming removed 4 bases from V and 1 base from J, with 15 bases in between. The CDR3 here is CASSPGSSRSNQPQHF. In DNA form, the CDR3 reads TGTGCCAGCAGCCCGGGGTCATCGCGAAGCAATCAGCCCCAGCATTTT. Together with reference TRBV5-5 and TRBJ1-5, the CDR3 gives the full variable domain: DAGVTQSPTHLIKTRGQQVTLRCSPISGHKSVSWYQQVLGQGPQFIFQYYEKEERGRGNFPDRFSARQFPNYSSELNVNALLLGDSALYLCASSPGSSRSNQPQHFGDGTRLSIL.

V gene TRBV6-5 combines with J gene TRBJ2-3; TRBD2 matches at 10 bases. The junction had 8 bases not matched to a gene; V was cut back by 4 bases and J by 4 bases. Germline-derived CDR1 and CDR2 are MNHEY and SVGAGI. CDR3 length: 16 amino acids. The CDR3 sequence: CASSFERGGRPDTQYF. The CDR3 bases are TGTGCCAGCAGTTTTGAGCGGGGGGGCCGGCCAGATACGCAGTATTTT.

This chain uses TRBV7-9 with TRBJ1-1; D remains ambiguous. The V end lost 2 bases, the J end lost 1 base, and 8 bases lay between the germline ends. The germline gives CDR1 SEHNR, CDR2 FQNEAQ (reference sequence). CDR3 length: 14 amino acids. The CDR3 DNA reads as TGTGCCAGCAGCTTATGGCCCAAGAACACTGAAGCTTTCTTT. It yields the protein CASSLWPKNTEAFF.

CDR3 protein: CASSYTGLHTDTQYF. The DNA for the CDR3 is TGTGCCAGCAGCTATACAGGGCTGCACACAGATACGCAGTATTTT. The chain joins TRBV7-8 to TRBJ2-3, with D maybe TRBD1 (6 bases). The germline V gene encodes CDR1 SGHVS and CDR2 FQNEAQ. V was clipped by 4 bases and J by 2 bases, with 13 bases between them. There are 15 residues in the CDR3.

A note on this clone: This sample also contains other DNA sequences that code for the same CDR3. The chain carries TRBV3-1 (or the pseudogene TRBV3-2) and TRBJ1-2, with no clear D. The CDR3 loop spans 13 amino acids. Germline lookup yields CDR1 LGHDT and CDR2 YNNKEL (reference sequence). V shed 3 bases and J shed 2 bases, with 7 bases lying between them. CDR3 sequence: CASSQGGNYGYTF. DNA of the CDR3: TGTGCCAGCAGCCAGGGAGGAAACTATGGCTACACCTTC.

V is TRBV9 and J is TRBJ1-2; D is unclear. CDR1 SGDLS and CDR2 YYNGEE come from the germline V gene. V dropped 2 bases and J dropped 7 bases, with 15 bases sitting between them. CDR3 length equals 14 residues. Here the CDR3 DNA reads TGTGCCAGCAGCGTCCGGTATGGAGGACCTGGCTACACCTTC. Its protein product is CASSVRYGGPGYTF.

This rearrangement joins TRBV6-4 to TRBJ2-2; 9 nucleotides agree with TRBD2. This CDR3 is 15 amino acids long. V shed 6 bases, J shed 5 bases, and the junction held 7 bases outside the gene matches. The germline V gene has CDR1 MRHNA and CDR2 SNTAGT. Here the CDR3 DNA reads TGTGCCAGCAGCCGACTAGCGGATGGTACCGGGGAGCTGTTTTTT. It specifies CASSRLADGTGELFF.

This clone appeared a few times. The chain uses TRBV3-1 (or the pseudogene TRBV3-2) and TRBJ1-2, with D perhaps matching TRBD1 (5 bases). The V gene lost 4 bases and the J gene lost 2 bases, with 11 bases spanning the gap. The CDR3 is 14 amino acids. Looked up from germline, CDR1 is LGHDT and CDR2 is YNNKEL (reference sequence). CDR3 bases: TGTGCCAGCAGCCGAGCAACAGGAAACTATGGCTACACCTTC. Translating gives CASSRATGNYGYTF.

This clone was picked up one time. The CDR3 sequence: CASSLTDRGTEAFF. The CDR3 coding sequence is TGTGCCAGCAGCTTAACTGACAGGGGCACTGAAGCTTTCTTT. The J gene is TRBJ1-1, the V gene TRBV7-2, with 8 bases aligning to TRBD1. The CDR3 covers 14 residues. Germline CDR1 SGHTA, CDR2 FQGNSA. The trim removed 2 bases at V and 4 bases at J, leaving 3 bases unmatched.

The chain has TRBV9 and TRBJ2-7; 9 nucleotides match TRBD1. The CDR3 length is 14 residues. The V gene's germline CDR1 is SGDLS and CDR2 YYNGEE. Trimming removed 4 bases from V and 5 bases from J; junction bases left unmatched: 7. The CDR3 bases are TGTGCCAGCAGCCCCGGGACAGGGAGGAACGAGCAGTACTTC. It yields the protein CASSPGTGRNEQYF.

The rearrangement links TRBV9 to TRBJ2-5; D is unresolved. The length of the CDR3 is 13 residues. Trimming stripped 3 bases from V and 0 bases from J, with 6 bases between. Germline values: CDR1 SGDLS, CDR2 YYNGEE. The CDR3 sequence: CASSAQYQETQYF. The DNA of the CDR3 is TGTGCCAGCAGCGCGCAGTACCAAGAGACCCAGTACTTC.

V and J are TRBV9 and TRBJ2-5; D unresolved. The CDR3 consists of 14 residues. Trimming left V 0 bases short and J 0 bases short, with 6 bases between. Germline loops: CDR1 SGDLS, CDR2 YYNGEE. The DNA for the CDR3 is TGTGCCAGCAGCGTAGAAGCCAACCAAGAGACCCAGTACTTC. Its protein product is CASSVEANQETQYF. Full variable domain (rest looked up from reference TRBV9 and TRBJ2-5): DSGVTQTPKHLITATGQRVTLRCSPRSGDLSVYWYQQSLDQGLQFLIQYYNGEERAKGNILERFSAQQFPDLHSELNLSSLELGDSALYFCASSVEANQETQYFGPGTRLLVL.

This chain connects TRBV9 to TRBJ1-2, with 8 positions matching TRBD1. The CDR3 is 15 amino acids. Germline assignment: CDR1 SGDLS and CDR2 YYNGEE. The J segment lost 3 bases and the V segment lost 3 bases, leaving 7 bases of the junction unmatched. Here the CDR3 reads CASSANPTGDYGYTF. The CDR3 DNA sequence: TGTGCCAGCAGCGCAAACCCGACAGGGGACTATGGCTACACCTTC.